The next 30 T cell receptor beta chains were all read from a single sample in a study of glioma-infiltrating T cells after dendritic cell vaccination. The time point: after dendritic cell vaccination, including at tumor progression/relapse. Repertoires were generated with immunoSEQ multiplex PCR, while TCRdb's copy carries only in-frame clones and drops some. Altogether 65,000 or so clones are present, 86% being singletons, with the ten largest covering under 14%. Sequenced here: blood, sampled after dendritic cell vaccination. All receptors derive from a human donor with glioblastoma.

This clone showed up just once. The rearrangement joins TRBV6-1 to TRBJ2-3; TRBD2 is a possible D gene (5 bases). Per the germline V gene, CDR1 is MNHNS and CDR2 is SASEGT. The CDR3 is 15 residues long. Trimming left V 3 bases short and J 7 bases short, with 17 bases between. The CDR3 reads CASSEGGPLGNTQYF. The CDR3 nucleotides are TGTGCCAGCAGTGAGGGCGGGCCCTTAGGCAATACGCAGTATTTT.

This clone was observed a handful of times. The genes are TRBV7-9 and TRBJ1-3, with a weak D call TRBD1 (5 bases). The CDR3 runs 16 residues. Germline V gene data show CDR1 as SEHNR and CDR2 as FQNEAQ (reference sequence). Trimming stripped 2 bases from V and 0 bases from J, with 11 bases between. CDR3 residues: CASSLSEGRSGNTIYF. CDR3 coding DNA: TGTGCCAGCAGCTTATCGGAGGGACGCTCTGGAAACACCATATATTTT.

The chain uses TRBV6-1 and TRBJ1-3, with a possible D match to TRBD1 (5 bases). Trimming pared 10 bases from V and 2 bases from J, leaving 18 bases between. CDR1 is MNHNS, CDR2 SASEGT, per germline. The CDR3 length is 15 residues. In DNA form, the CDR3 reads TGTGCCACCTCCGGGGGGGTTTTCCCTGGAAACACCATATATTTT. It translates to CATSGGVFPGNTIYF.

The rearrangement joins TRBV18 to TRBJ1-5; 12 bases fit TRBD1. The CDR3 runs to 16 residues. V gave up 5 bases and J gave up 0 bases; unmatched junction bases: 2. Germline V lookup: CDR1 KGHSH, CDR2 LQKENI. CDR3 sequence (DNA): TGTGCCAGCTCATCGGGACAGGGGGCTAGCAATCAGCCCCAGCATTTT. Its translation: CASSSGQGASNQPQHF.

The CDR3 protein is CASSLEGTGSYEQYF. For the CDR3, the DNA is TGTGCCAGCAGCTTAGAAGGGACAGGCTCCTACGAGCAGTACTTC. The chain employs TRBV11-2 and TRBJ2-7; 8 bases agree with TRBD1. The V segment lost 0 bases and the J segment 0 bases; nucleotides outside the gene matches: 1. In germline, CDR1 is SGHAT, CDR2 FQNNGV. The CDR3 covers 15 residues.

The chain is built from TRBV6-6 and TRBJ1-2; D is uncertain. Germline-derived CDR1 and CDR2 are MNHNY and SVGAGI (reference sequence). V gave up 8 bases and J gave up 4 bases, with 11 bases separating them. This CDR3 region has 12 residues. The CDR3 here is CASEGTSYGYTF. The DNA of the CDR3 is TGTGCCAGCGAGGGCACCTCCTATGGCTACACCTTC.

The CDR3 reads CASSQTGTANEKLFF. As DNA, the CDR3 is TGTGCCAGCAGCCAGACCGGGACAGCTAATGAAAAACTGTTTTTT. The chain joins TRBV6-6 to TRBJ1-4; 7 bases line up with TRBD1. The CDR3 has 15 amino acids. The germline gives CDR1 MNHNY, CDR2 SVGAGI (reference sequence). V was clipped by 6 bases and J by 3 bases; unmatched bases: 7.

J is TRBJ1-2 and V is TRBV29-1; 8 positions agree with TRBD1. J gave up 4 bases and V 3 bases, and 7 bases lay outside the gene matches. Germline V gives CDR1 SQVTM, CDR2 ANQGSEA. The CDR3 is 14 residues long. The CDR3: CSVERPGTGYGYTF. The CDR3, as DNA: TGCAGCGTTGAGCGTCCCGGGACAGGCTATGGCTACACCTTC.

The chain carries TRBV2 and TRBJ2-7; the D gene is possibly TRBD1 (5 bases). Germline V gives CDR1 SNHLY, CDR2 FYNNEI. Deletions cut 3 bases from V and 6 bases from J, with 18 bases between. This CDR3 spans 15 amino acids. In DNA form, the CDR3 reads TGTGCCAGCAGTGAGCGGCAGGGCGGCTTACGCGAGCAGTACTTC. Its translation is CASSERQGGLREQYF.

This chain joins TRBV27 and TRBJ2-6; D unclear. V lost 6 bases and J lost 4, with 10 bases in between. Germline lookup yields CDR1 MNHEY and CDR2 SMNVEV (reference sequence). This CDR3 has 14 residues. The DNA for the CDR3 is TGTGCCAGCAGCCCGTACTCCGGGGCCAACGTCCTGACTTTC. Translated: CASSPYSGANVLTF.

The chain is built from TRBV2 and TRBJ1-3; D is unclear. Trimming took off 6 bases at V and 0 bases at J, with 12 bases between the two ends. Germline lookup yields CDR1 SNHLY and CDR2 FYNNEI. This CDR3 spans 15 amino acids. The CDR3: CASSVSAISGNTIYF. As DNA, the CDR3 is TGTGCCAGCAGCGTAAGCGCTATCTCTGGAAACACCATATATTTT. Together with reference TRBV2 and TRBJ1-3, the CDR3 gives the full variable domain: EPEVTQTPSHQVTQMGQEVILRCVPISNHLYFYWYRQILGQKVEFLVSFYNNEISEKSEIFDDQFSVERPDGSNFTLKIRSTKLEDSAMYFCASSVSAISGNTIYFGEGSWLTVV.

This chain connects TRBV5-1 to TRBJ2-3; D ambiguous. Germline-derived CDR1 and CDR2 are SGHRS and YFSETQ. Deletions cut 0 bases from V and 2 bases from J, with 10 bases between. This CDR3 has 15 residues. The CDR3 is CASSLEDTTTDTQYF. In DNA, the CDR3 is TGCGCCAGCAGCTTGGAAGACACAACCACAGATACGCAGTATTTT.

The rearrangement joins TRBV6-5 to TRBJ2-7, with TRBD1 matching over 9 bases. The CDR3 totals 14 residues. V shed 5 bases and J 3 bases; nucleotides not matched to a gene: 5. Per the germline V gene, CDR1 is MNHEY and CDR2 is SVGAGI. The CDR3 coding sequence is TGTGCCAGCAGTCCCGGGACAGGGAACTACGAGCAGTACTTC. This sequence encodes CASSPGTGNYEQYF.

The chain carries TRBV7-6 and TRBJ2-3, with 7 bases identical to TRBD1. V lost 0 bases to trimming and J lost 6 bases; unmatched junction nucleotides: 12. Germline V lookup: CDR1 SGHVS, CDR2 FNYEAQ. The CDR3 runs to 17 residues. DNA for the CDR3: TGTGCCAGCAGCTTAGCTTTTAGGGGGCCCACGGTGGATACGCAGTATTTT. This sequence encodes CASSLAFRGPTVDTQYF. Looking up the rest from reference TRBV7-6 and TRBJ2-3 gives the full variable domain: GAGVSQSPRYKVTKRGQDVALRCDPISGHVSLYWYRQALGQGPEFLTYFNYEAQQDKSGLPNDRFSAERPEGSISTLTIQRTEQRDSAMYRCASSLAFRGPTVDTQYFGPGTRLTVL.

This chain links TRBV6-5 with TRBJ1-3; D is uncertain. Trimming took 2 bases from V and 2 from J, leaving 13 bases between them. From germline, CDR1 is MNHEY and CDR2 SVGAGI. The CDR3 covers 16 residues. The CDR3, as DNA: TGTGCCAGCAGTTACGCGTGGGCTATCGCTGGAAACACCATATATTTT. Its translation: CASSYAWAIAGNTIYF.

This chain joins TRBV30 and TRBJ1-3; a weak D match, TRBD1 (5 bases). CDR3 length equals 14 residues. V was shortened by 3 bases and J by 1 base, with 10 bases between the two germline ends. Germline CDR1 and CDR2: GTSNPN and SVGIG (reference sequence). As DNA, the CDR3 is TGTGCCTGGAGCACCGGGGGGTCTGGAAACACCATATATTTT. Translation: CAWSTGGSGNTIYF.

Notes on this clone: At the DNA level, this CDR3 is encoded by other sequences in the same sample as well. The chain employs TRBV5-1 and TRBJ1-1, with D unclear. Deletions cut 0 bases from V and 1 base from J, with 4 bases between. This CDR3 has 13 amino acids. Germline V gene lookup returns CDR1 SGHRS and CDR2 YFSETQ. This CDR3 reads CASSLDRNTEAFF. In nucleotides, the CDR3 is TGCGCCAGCAGCTTGGACAGGAACACTGAAGCTTTCTTT.

The genes are TRBV19 and TRBJ2-2, with 11 bases matching TRBD1. Germline CDR1 reads LNHDA; CDR2 reads SQIVND (reference sequence). V dropped 3 bases and J dropped 5; count of bases not matched to a gene: 8. The CDR3 spans 17 residues. In DNA form, the CDR3 reads TGTGCCAGTAGTATTTTCGGGGGGACAGGGGGGACCGGGGAGCTGTTTTTT. Its translation is CASSIFGGTGGTGELFF.

As regards this clone: Distinct nucleotide sequences in the sample also encode this CDR3. The chain couples TRBV11-3 to TRBJ1-1, with D possibly being TRBD1 (5 bases). CDR1 and CDR2 (germline): SGHNT, YENEEA. V lost 0 bases to trimming and J lost 3 bases, with 5 bases between them. The CDR3 runs to 13 residues. The CDR3 DNA follows: TGTGCCAGCAGCTTAGACAGGGACACTGAAGCTTTCTTT. Residues: CASSLDRDTEAFF.

The V and J genes are TRBV29-1 and TRBJ1-2; no reliable D call. The germline V gene encodes CDR1 SQVTM and CDR2 ANQGSEA. This CDR3 contains 13 residues. V was clipped by 2 bases and J by 7 bases, with 14 bases between them. The CDR3: CSVERLTSGGYTF. CDR3 sequence (DNA): TGCAGCGTTGAAAGACTTACGTCGGGTGGCTACACCTTC. The complete variable domain, with remaining parts taken from reference TRBV29-1 and TRBJ1-2, reads SAVISQKPSRDICQRGTSLTIQCQVDSQVTMMFWYRQQPGQSLTLIATANQGSEATYESGFVIDKFPISRPNLTFSTLTVSNMSPEDSSIYLCSVERLTSGGYTFGSGTRLTVV.

The CDR3, as DNA: TGTGCCAGCAGTTACGAGGGCGATAGGGCTAGATATACGCAGTATTTT. Translating it yields CASSYEGDRARYTQYF. The chain uses TRBV6-6 and TRBJ2-3; D is possibly TRBD2 (5 bases). The length of the CDR3 is 16 residues. The V end was cut by 2 bases, the J end by 7 bases, with 19 bases between. Germline V gene lookup returns CDR1 MNHNY and CDR2 SVGAGI (reference sequence).

The chain carries TRBV28 and TRBJ1-6, with 9 bases identical to TRBD1. The V and J ends lost 5 bases and 7 bases, in that order; junction bases with no gene match: 6. This CDR3 region has 15 residues. Germline V gene lookup returns CDR1 MDHEN and CDR2 SYDVKM. For the CDR3, the DNA is TGTGCCAGCAGTCCCTCCGGACAGGGGAATTCACCCCTCCACTTT. Translated: CASSPSGQGNSPLHF.

The chain is built from TRBV27 and TRBJ1-1, with D possibly matching TRBD1 (6 bases). Germline lookup yields CDR1 MNHEY and CDR2 SMNVEV (reference sequence). This CDR3 has 13 amino acids. V was pared by 3 bases and J by 7 bases, with 12 bases between. CDR3 residues: CASSFRDNREAFF. The CDR3 coding sequence is TGTGCCAGCAGTTTTCGGGACAACCGTGAAGCTTTCTTT.

The chain uses TRBV14 and TRBJ2-1; D remains ambiguous. Trimming pared 0 bases from V and 8 bases from J, leaving 8 bases between. This CDR3 comprises 13 residues. Germline CDR1 and CDR2: SGHDN and FVKESK. The CDR3 spells CASSQDSVYEQFF. The DNA for the CDR3 is TGTGCCAGCAGCCAAGATAGTGTCTATGAGCAGTTCTTC.

The gene calls are TRBV10-2 and TRBJ1-1; D remains ambiguous. The ends were cut back, 2 bases at V and 5 bases at J, with 15 bases in the middle. This CDR3 comprises 15 residues. CDR1 is WSHSY and CDR2 is SAAADI in the germline V gene. The CDR3, as DNA: TGCGCCAGCAGTGAGCCGAGCGGGTATGGGACTGAAGCTTTCTTT. It translates to CASSEPSGYGTEAFF.

The chain couples TRBV29-1 to TRBJ1-2; D possibly corresponds to TRBD1 (5 bases). Germline V gene data show CDR1 as SQVTM and CDR2 as ANQGSEA. The CDR3 loop spans 13 amino acids. Trimming left V 3 bases short and J 5 bases short, with 13 bases between. The chain's CDR3 is CSVEEGAVYGYTF. The DNA for the CDR3 is TGCAGCGTTGAGGAAGGGGCGGTATATGGCTACACCTTC.

As to this clone: The sample has other DNA sequences that encode this CDR3 too. The chain carries TRBV7-2 and TRBJ2-7; no reliable D call. Trimming pared 0 bases from V and 1 base from J, leaving 7 bases between. CDR1 is SGHTA and CDR2 is FQGNSA in the germline V gene. CDR3 size: 14 residues. The CDR3 protein is CASSLAAVSYEQYF. CDR3 in DNA: TGTGCCAGCAGCTTAGCGGCTGTTTCCTACGAGCAGTACTTC.

The V call is TRBV7-2, the J call TRBJ1-4, with a tentative D call TRBD1 (5 bases). The CDR3 spans 14 residues. With 5 bases removed from V and 5 bases from J, the gap between germline ends came to 12 bases. CDR1 is SGHTA and CDR2 is FQGNSA in the germline V gene. CDR3 residues: CASSLQGGNEKLFF. The DNA for the CDR3 is TGTGCCAGCAGCCTCCAGGGTGGGAATGAAAAACTGTTTTTT.

The chain employs TRBV19 and TRBJ1-2; D unresolved. In germline, CDR1 is LNHDA, CDR2 SQIVND (reference sequence). This CDR3 has 14 amino acids. Trimming took off 5 bases at V and 0 bases at J, with 10 bases between the two ends. CDR3 bases: TGTGCCAGTAGTGTTGCGGGAGCTAACTATGGCTACACCTTC. Its translation: CASSVAGANYGYTF.

V is TRBV9 and J is TRBJ2-3, with 8 positions matching TRBD2. The germline gives CDR1 SGDLS, CDR2 YYNGEE. The V gene end was trimmed by 1 base and the J gene end by 2 bases; junction bases not matched to a gene: 6. The CDR3 runs to 16 residues. The DNA of the CDR3 is TGTGCCAGCAGCGTAAAGGGCGGGGGGTTCACAGATACGCAGTATTTT. The encoded protein is CASSVKGGGFTDTQYF.